The 13 T cell receptor beta chains below come from one sample, sequenced in a study of response to subunit inactivated influenza vaccine. TCRdb reprocessed the RT-PCR reads with MiXCR, giving one entry per CDR3 protein. The top ten clones hold about 10% of a sample with hundreds of thousands of distinct CDR3 sequences, about 11% of them seen once. The data also belong to a second study, concerning T cells expressing NK-cell markers. That report notes: As the method of synthesis, 5'RACE template switching with UMIs yielded TCR beta cDNA.

Material: PBMCs from blood, obtained on the day of vaccination. The receptors shown here come from a man over 45 who received an inactivated influenza vaccine.

The rearrangement links TRBV4-1 to TRBJ2-1; 16 nucleotides agree with TRBD2. J lost 5 bases, V lost 4 bases, and 5 bases had no gene match. CDR3 length equals 17 residues. Germline V gene sequence: CDR1 MGHRA, CDR2 YSYEKL. In DNA form, the CDR3 reads TGCGCCAGCAGCCTGGGACTAGCGGGGGGGCGACACAATGAGCAGTTCTTC. Translated: CASSLGLAGGRHNEQFF.

In the case of this clonotype: At one end, the junction sequence differs from germline, possibly due to a read error. CDR3 DNA sequence: TGTGCCAGCAGTTTAGTTATGACATTCCTTGCCTTT. It codes for CASSLVMTFLAF. V usage is TRBV12-3 or TRBV12-4 and J usage is TRBJ1-1; D uncertain. This CDR3 has 12 residues.

The V gene is TRBV28, the J gene TRBJ2-1; D possibly corresponds to TRBD1 (6 bases). Deletions cut 4 bases from V and 3 bases from J, with 13 bases between. This CDR3 spans 15 amino acids. Germline lookup yields CDR1 MDHEN and CDR2 SYDVKM. The CDR3 DNA reads TGTGCCAGCAGTTCCCTCCCGGACAGCTACAATGAGCAGTTCTTC. Translated, it gives CASSSLPDSYNEQFF.

This clonotype was seen a few times. The chain recombines TRBV18 with TRBJ2-3, with D tentatively TRBD1 (6 bases). CDR3 size: 14 residues. Germline assignment: CDR1 KGHSH and CDR2 LQKENI. Trimming took off 4 bases at V and 6 bases at J, with 14 bases between the two ends. CDR3 residues: CASSLRRTEDTQYF. CDR3 sequence (DNA): TGTGCCAGCTCACTGAGGAGGACAGAGGATACGCAGTATTTT. Drawing the rest from reference TRBV18 and TRBJ2-3, the complete variable domain is NAGVMQNPRHLVRRRGQEARLRCSPMKGHSHVYWYRQLPEEGLKFMVYLQKENIIDESGMPKERFSAEFPKEGPSILRIQQVVRGDSAAYFCASSLRRTEDTQYFGPGTRLTVL.

This clonotype was counted between two and nine times. The chain combines TRBV9 with TRBJ2-3; no reliable D call. The germline V and J ends were trimmed by 2 bases and 0 bases, with 10 bases remaining between them. The germline V gene encodes CDR1 SGDLS and CDR2 YYNGEE. The CDR3 has 15 residues. As DNA, the CDR3 is TGTGCCAGCAGCGTTTCAGGTATTAGCACAGATACGCAGTATTTT. This codes for CASSVSGISTDTQYF.

The J gene is TRBJ2-5, the V gene TRBV15; TRBD1 matches 8 bases. Losses at the gene ends were 3 bases for V and 2 bases for J; bases not matched to a gene: 11. CDR3 length: 17 residues. CDR1 LNHNV and CDR2 YYDKDF come from the germline V gene (reference sequence). The CDR3 is CATSSGTGYLPQETQYF. The CDR3 coding sequence is TGTGCCACCAGCAGTGGGACAGGATACTTACCTCAAGAGACCCAGTACTTC.

This clonotype showed up just a few times. The chain couples TRBV11-3 to TRBJ2-3; D possibly corresponds to TRBD2 (6 bases). Trimming shortened V by 1 base and J by 0 bases, and 11 bases separated the two germline ends. Germline-derived CDR1 and CDR2 are SGHNT and YENEEA. The CDR3 consists of 16 residues. CDR3 sequence (DNA): TGTGCCAGCAGCTTAGGTCGCGGGATTAGCACAGATACGCAGTATTTT. It codes for CASSLGRGISTDTQYF.

The chain combines TRBV28 with TRBJ2-7, with D possibly TRBD2 on 7 matching bases. The CDR3 spans 14 residues. V lost 8 bases and J 3 bases, leaving 17 bases between the germline ends. Germline-derived CDR1 and CDR2 are MDHEN and SYDVKM. CDR3 in amino acids: CASRTGGQGYEQYF. The CDR3 DNA sequence: TGTGCCAGCCGAACCGGGGGGCAGGGCTACGAGCAGTACTTC.

The sample holds a few counts of this clonotype. V gene TRBV3-1 combines with J gene TRBJ1-4, with D maybe TRBD1 (6 bases). The V gene lost 4 bases and the J gene lost 8 bases, with 11 bases spanning the gap. The CDR3 runs to 13 residues. The V gene's germline CDR1 is LGHDT and CDR2 YNNKEL (reference sequence). CDR3 DNA sequence: TGTGCCAGCAGCCGACAGGCCAGGGAAAAACTGTTTTTT. Translated, it gives CASSRQAREKLFF. The full variable domain, its missing parts supplied by reference TRBV3-1 and TRBJ1-4, is DTAVSQTPKYLVTQMGNDKSIKCEQNLGHDTMYWYKQDSKKFLKIMFSYNNKELIINETVPNRFSPKSPDKAHLNLHINSLELGDSAVYFCASSRQAREKLFFGSGTQLSVL.

As to this clonotype: A clone one base away is much larger, so this may be a read error. This sequence joins TRBV11-1 and TRBJ2-1; TRBD2 aligns across 9 bases. The germline CDR1 and CDR2 sequences are SGHAT and FQDESV (reference sequence). The V and J ends lost 3 bases and 8 bases, in that order; junction bases with no gene match: 17. This CDR3 contains 18 residues. The CDR3 protein is CASSFPPRLAGKGDEQFF. The DNA for the CDR3 is TGTGCCAGCAGCTTTCCTCCCAGGCTAGCGGGAAAGGGGGATGAGCAGTTCTTC.

This CDR3 reads CASSLVEGGVYEQYF. DNA for the CDR3: TGTGCCAGCAGCTTAGTCGAAGGGGGGGTTTACGAGCAGTACTTC. The chain couples TRBV7-9 to TRBJ2-7; weak D call: TRBD2 (7 bases). Germline V lookup: CDR1 SEHNR, CDR2 FQNEAQ (reference sequence). V gave up 1 base and J gave up 4 bases, with 14 bases separating them. This CDR3 has 15 residues.

This sequence joins TRBV28 and TRBJ2-1; possible D gene TRBD1, 6 bases. The CDR3 totals 16 residues. Germline-derived CDR1 and CDR2 are MDHEN and SYDVKM. Trimming shortened V by 1 base and J by 0 bases, and 10 bases separated the two germline ends. The CDR3 DNA sequence: TGTGCCAGCAGTTTATTTGGGACAAGCTCCTACAATGAGCAGTTCTTC. As protein: CASSLFGTSSYNEQFF.

The gene calls are TRBV2 and TRBJ2-3; 7 bases agree with TRBD2. Trimming removed 3 bases from V and 0 bases from J; junction bases left unmatched: 3. The CDR3 has 15 amino acids. Germline CDR1 SNHLY, CDR2 FYNNEI. CDR3 DNA sequence: TGTGCCAGCAGTGATGGGGGGGAAAGCACAGATACGCAGTATTTT. Amino acids: CASSDGGESTDTQYF.